This T cell receptor (beta chain) appears in the sequencing data of a study of spatial heterogeneity in lung cancer. The CDR3 totals 19 residues. Germline loops: CDR1 PRHDT, CDR2 FYEKMQ (reference sequence). Germline trimming cut 5 bases from V and 2 bases from J; bases unmatched to any gene: 17. This clonotype was counted ten times or more. TCRdb re-analysed the 5' RACE reads in MiXCR, keeping a single row per CDR3 protein. Of about 10,000 distinct CDR3 sequences listed, about 9.5% are singletons. Noted time point: blood at routine non-recurrence follow-up after resection. Sequenced material: PBMCs, taken at follow-up. This clonotype originated in a female donor with early-stage non-small cell lung cancer. The chain couples TRBV13 to TRBJ2-3; 9 bases are shared with TRBD2. The CDR3 spells CASSPTGGAGGPPTDTQYF. CDR3 nucleotide sequence: TGTGCCAGCAGCCCAACAGGAGGGGCGGGAGGGCCTCCCACAGATACGCAGTATTTT. Together with reference TRBV13 and TRBJ2-3, the CDR3 gives the full variable domain: AAGVIQSPRHLIKEKRETATLKCYPIPRHDTVYWYQQGPGQDPQFLISFYEKMQSDKGSIPDRFSAQQFSDYHSELNMSSLELGDSALYFCASSPTGGAGGPPTDTQYFGPGTRLTVL.